This TCR beta chain was documented in a study of tumor-infiltrating lymphocytes in localized non-small cell lung cancer. Across the whole study: Several tumor histologies, both smoking statuses, and some post-neoadjuvant chemotherapy samples were included. Resected tumor was paired with non-adjacent uninvolved lung from the same patient.

Study observations and caveats: Higher tumor T cell infiltration than in uninvolved lung was supported by TCRbeta sequencing.

Here immunoSEQ multiplex PCR was the method, and the copy in TCRdb shows in-frame clones only, minus some. Among about 8,400 clones listed, around three quarters were seen once. This clone has only a few counts. Its target is unknown. The CDR3 length is 14 residues. Germline CDR1 LNHDA, CDR2 SQIVND (reference sequence). Trimming took off 8 bases at V and 1 base at J, with 15 bases between the two ends. The rearrangement joins TRBV19 to TRBJ2-7; maybe TRBD2 (6 bases). The source material was uninvolved lung tissue not adjacent to the tumor. The sequence was obtained from a human donor with non-small cell lung cancer. CDR3 residues: CASGRQGGSYEQYF. CDR3 coding DNA: TGTGCCAGTGGCCGACAAGGAGGGTCCTACGAGCAGTACTTC.